One and the same sample provided the 29 T cell receptor beta chains below, sequenced in a study of blood T cells in healthy people across ages. A second PCR, run for about 7 to 11 cycles, used a sample-barcoded 5' primer plus a J-beta primer mix. TCRdb processed the 5' RACE reads anew with MiXCR; each CDR3 protein has one entry. The sample consists of hundreds of thousands of distinct CDR3 sequences, 32% of them appearing once. Sequenced material: blood. These receptors all stem from an elderly woman in good health.

The rearrangement uses TRBV20-1 and TRBJ2-3, with D maybe TRBD2 (6 bases). This CDR3 has 12 residues. CDR1 is DFQATT, CDR2 SNEGSKA, per germline (reference sequence). The V gene lost 4 bases and the J gene lost 14 bases, with 19 bases spanning the gap. In nucleotides, the CDR3 is TGCAGTGCTATGCGGGACGAAGATACACGGTATTTT. Its protein is CSAMRDEDTRYF.

V usage is TRBV7-9 and J usage is TRBJ2-5; 14 nucleotides line up with TRBD2. The assigned J gene may be wrong: the sequence end matches TRBJ2-1 better. The V gene's germline CDR1 is SEHNR and CDR2 FQNEAQ (reference sequence). The CDR3 covers 20 residues. CDR3 coding DNA: TGTGCCAGCAGTCCTGTACCGGGACTAGCGGGGGTTAAGTACCAAGAGACCCAGTTCTTC. Translating it yields CASSPVPGLAGVKYQETQFF.

V is TRBV9 and J is TRBJ1-2; 7 bases match TRBD1. CDR1 SGDLS and CDR2 YYNGEE come from the germline V gene. The CDR3 is 13 residues long. The V and J ends lost 2 bases and 8 bases, in that order; junction bases with no gene match: 6. As DNA, the CDR3 is TGTGCCAGCAGCGTTGAGGACAGGTACGGCTACACCTTC. Translation: CASSVEDRYGYTF. The entire variable domain, with the rest obtained from reference TRBV9 and TRBJ1-2, is as follows: DSGVTQTPKHLITATGQRVTLRCSPRSGDLSVYWYQQSLDQGLQFLIQYYNGEERAKGNILERFSAQQFPDLHSELNLSSLELGDSALYFCASSVEDRYGYTFGSGTRLTVV.

The chain couples TRBV12-3 or TRBV12-4 to TRBJ2-5; D is possibly TRBD2 (6 bases). This CDR3 has 16 residues. V lost 5 bases and J lost 11, with 27 bases in between. The CDR3 region is CASSPDDRVGGGEQYF. The CDR3 nucleotides are TGTGCCAGCAGTCCGGACGACAGAGTGGGAGGAGGAGAGCAGTACTTC.

This clonotype was observed a few times. This sequence may be a read error, since a much larger clone differs from it by one base. The chain joins TRBV12-3 or TRBV12-4 to TRBJ2-6, with D possibly being TRBD2 (7 bases). This CDR3 region has 18 residues. The CDR3: CASSSTSGGGPGANVRTF. Here the CDR3 DNA reads TGTGCCAGCAGTTCCACCTCTGGGGGGGGGCCAGGGGCCAACGTCCGGACTTTC.

As to this clonotype: A much larger clone lies one base from this, so it may be a read error. This sequence joins TRBV11-1 and TRBJ2-1; D ambiguous. CDR3 length: 16 amino acids. CDR1 and CDR2 from the germline V gene are SGHAT and FQDESV (reference sequence). V was cut by 4 bases and J by 10 bases, with 23 bases left in between. CDR3 sequence: CASSYGWDLSSYEQFF. The CDR3 DNA is TGTGCCAGCAGCTATGGATGGGATTTGAGTTCCTACGAGCAGTTCTTC.

Note on this clonotype: A much larger clone lies a single base off, so this may be a read error. The chain uses TRBV7-6 and TRBJ1-4, with D uncertain. Germline V gene data show CDR1 as SGHVS and CDR2 as FNYEAQ. The CDR3 consists of 11 residues. The CDR3 region is CAGSENEKLFF. DNA for the CDR3: TGTGCCGGCAGCGAGAATGAAAAACTGTTTTTT. The variable domain in full, with the rest retrieved from reference TRBV7-6 and TRBJ1-4, is GAGVSQSPRYKVTKRGQDVALRCDPISGHVSLYWYRQALGQGPEFLTYFNYEAQQDKSGLPNDRFSAERPEGSISTLTIQRTEQRDSAMYRCAGSENEKLFFGSGTQLSVL.

This clonotype was observed many times. The rearrangement uses TRBV4-3 and TRBJ1-6; 7 positions agree with TRBD1. Trimming removed 4 bases from V and 8 bases from J; junction bases left unmatched: 11. CDR3 length: 16 residues. Germline V gives CDR1 LGHNA, CDR2 YSLEER. In DNA form, the CDR3 reads TGCGCCAGCAGCCGAGATGTCGACAGGGAGGATTCACCCCTCCACTTT. Protein sequence: CASSRDVDREDSPLHF.

With respect to this clonotype: At one of its ends the junction is not consistent with the germline gene, which may arise from a read error. This chain links TRBV9 with TRBJ2-1, with a weak D call TRBD2 (5 bases). This CDR3 contains 15 residues. From germline, CDR1 is SGDLS and CDR2 YYNGEE. This chain's CDR3 is CANSVALVESGEQFF. CDR3 coding DNA: TGTGCCAACAGCGTAGCACTAGTGGAGAGTGGTGAGCAGTTCTTC.

This clonotype was counted ten times or more. The genes are TRBV11-2 and TRBJ2-6; D gene ambiguous. Trimming removed 6 bases at V and 0 bases at J, with 9 bases between. In germline, CDR1 is SGHAT, CDR2 FQNNGV. This CDR3 spans 15 amino acids. CDR3 nucleotides: TGTGCCAGCAGTCTCATATCCTCTGGGGCCAACGTCCTGACTTTC. Its protein is CASSLISSGANVLTF.

This clonotype was seen many times. This may stem from a read error, because a much larger clone lies one nucleotide away. Here the CDR3 reads CASSCGGPQETQYF. The CDR3 bases are TGCGCCAGCAGCTGTGGGGGGCCCCAGGAGACCCAGTACTTC. The rearrangement links TRBV5-1 to TRBJ2-5, with D perhaps matching TRBD1 or TRBD2 (6 bases each). Germline assignment: CDR1 SGHRS and CDR2 YFSETQ. The CDR3 contains 14 residues. Trimming took off 3 bases at V and 5 bases at J, with 14 bases between the two ends.

Comment on this clonotype: A much larger clone differs from this one at a single base, so this may be a read error. The chain has TRBV5-1 and TRBJ2-1; D tentatively fits TRBD1 or TRBD2 (6 bases each). The CDR3 has 14 amino acids. From germline, CDR1 is SGHRS and CDR2 YFSETQ. V lost 6 bases and J 6 bases, leaving 16 bases between the germline ends. The CDR3 DNA follows: TGCGCCAGCAAGTCCAACGGGGGCCGCAATGAGCAGTTCTTC. Translating it yields CASKSNGGRNEQFF.

This clonotype was detected ten times or more. This chain uses TRBV9 with TRBJ2-1; 9 nucleotides line up with TRBD1. The trim removed 0 bases at V and 1 base at J, leaving 2 bases unmatched. Germline loops: CDR1 SGDLS, CDR2 YYNGEE. The CDR3 contains 16 residues. The CDR3 region is CASSVEGTGSYNEQFF. The CDR3 DNA reads as TGTGCCAGCAGCGTAGAGGGGACAGGGTCCTACAATGAGCAGTTCTTC.

This clonotype appeared a single time. The V call is TRBV7-2, the J call TRBJ1-2; D ambiguous. V was trimmed by 2 bases and J by 8 bases, leaving 21 bases between them. CDR1 and CDR2 from the germline V gene are SGHTA and FQGNSA. CDR3 length equals 16 residues. CDR3 region: CASSLNLPKGAVGYTF. The CDR3 nucleotides read TGTGCCAGCAGCTTAAATCTCCCCAAGGGCGCGGTCGGCTACACCTTC. The full variable domain, rest sourced from reference TRBV7-2 and TRBJ1-2, is GAGVSQSPSNKVTEKGKDVELRCDPISGHTALYWYRQSLGQGLEFLIYFQGNSAPDKSGLPSDRFSAERTGGSVSTLTIQRTQQEDSAVYLCASSLNLPKGAVGYTFGSGTRLTVV.

The chain links TRBV7-2 to TRBJ2-1; D may match TRBD1 or TRBD2 (5 bases each). The length of the CDR3 is 15 residues. Trimming stripped 5 bases from V and 5 bases from J, with 16 bases between. The germline CDR1 and CDR2 sequences are SGHTA and FQGNSA. CDR3: CASSHRDHGDNEQFF. The DNA of the CDR3 is TGTGCCAGCAGCCACCGGGACCATGGAGACAATGAGCAGTTCTTC.

The chain joins TRBV7-2 to TRBJ2-1, with D unclear. The J call is uncertain, as TRBJ2-7 better fits the DNA end. CDR3 length equals 11 residues. The germline CDR1 and CDR2 sequences are SGHTA and FQGNSA. The CDR3 region is CASSELYRQYF. CDR3 nucleotides: TGTGCCAGCAGCGAGCTCTACCGGCAGTACTTC.

This clonotype came up many times. V gene TRBV20-1 combines with J gene TRBJ2-1; 7 positions match TRBD1. CDR1 is DFQATT and CDR2 is SNEGSKA in the germline V gene (reference sequence). V was clipped by 8 bases and J by 4 bases; unmatched bases: 11. This CDR3 has 14 residues. This CDR3 is CSSGPGTAYNEQFF. CDR3 in DNA: TGCAGTTCCGGCCCCGGGACAGCATACAATGAGCAGTTCTTC.

The chain couples TRBV27 to TRBJ2-2, with D possibly TRBD1 on 5 matching bases. CDR3 length: 15 residues. The ends were cut back, 1 base at V and 8 bases at J, with 14 bases in the middle. Germline assignment: CDR1 MNHEY and CDR2 SMNVEV (reference sequence). CDR3 protein: CASSLFRPPGGELFF. The CDR3 DNA follows: TGTGCCAGCAGTTTATTTCGACCACCAGGGGGGGAGCTGTTTTTT.

This clonotype was detected many times. The chain joins TRBV7-2 to TRBJ2-3; a possible D gene is TRBD1 (5 bases). This CDR3 is built from 15 residues. V was clipped by 2 bases and J by 1 base, with 10 bases between them. Per the germline V gene, CDR1 is SGHTA and CDR2 is FQGNSA. CDR3 amino acids: CASSLTLRGTDTQYF. The CDR3 nucleotides read TGTGCCAGCAGCTTAACCCTCAGGGGCACAGATACGCAGTATTTT.

The sample holds one count of this clonotype. CDR3 nucleotide sequence: TGTGCCAGCCGCTTACTCTACGAGCAGTACTTC. Translation gives CASRLLYEQYF. The V and J genes are TRBV12-3 or TRBV12-4 and TRBJ2-5; no reliable D call. With the DNA end fitting TRBJ2-7 better, the J assignment may be wrong. This CDR3 has 11 residues.

This clonotype came up many times. The V call is TRBV7-9, the J call TRBJ2-5, with a tentative D call TRBD1 (5 bases). The V and J ends lost 1 base and 1 base respectively, with 10 bases between them. The CDR3 length is 15 residues. From germline, CDR1 is SEHNR and CDR2 FQNEAQ (reference sequence). DNA of the CDR3: TGTGCCAGCAGCTTAGTATGGGGCCTCCAAGAGACCCAGTACTTC. Its translation: CASSLVWGLQETQYF.

V and J are TRBV3-1 and TRBJ2-5; 8 positions match TRBD1. The CDR3 has 15 residues. Germline CDR1 and CDR2: LGHDT and YNNKEL (reference sequence). V lost 1 base, J lost 1 base, and 2 bases stayed unmatched. CDR3 nucleotides: TGTGCCAGCAGCCAAGGGACAGGGTTCCAAGAGACCCAGTACTTC. As protein: CASSQGTGFQETQYF.

This clonotype was detected many times. The chain employs TRBV5-1 and TRBJ1-1; D possibly corresponds to TRBD1 (6 bases). CDR3 size: 14 residues. Germline CDR1 and CDR2: SGHRS and YFSETQ. V dropped 4 bases and J dropped 1 base, with 11 bases sitting between them. The CDR3 protein is CASSAWTANTEAFF. CDR3 coding DNA: TGCGCCAGCAGCGCGTGGACAGCGAACACTGAAGCTTTCTTT. Looking up the rest from reference TRBV5-1 and TRBJ1-1 gives the full variable domain: KAGVTQTPRYLIKTRGQQVTLSCSPISGHRSVSWYQQTPGQGLQFLFEYFSETQRNKGNFPGRFSGRQFSNSRSEMNVSTLELGDSALYLCASSAWTANTEAFFGQGTRLTVV.

Worth noting for this clonotype: A much larger clone differs by one base, so this may be a read error. This chain uses TRBV7-2 with TRBJ2-5; 8 nucleotides agree with TRBD1. There are 14 residues in the CDR3. The V and J ends lost 4 bases and 11 bases, in that order; junction bases with no gene match: 12. Germline CDR1 and CDR2: SGHTA and FQGNSA. The CDR3 DNA is TGTGCCAGCAGCTCCCGGGACAGGACCAATGAGCAGTACTTC. This sequence encodes CASSSRDRTNEQYF.

The table lists this clonotype with a few counts. V usage is TRBV5-1 and J usage is TRBJ1-1, with D hard to call. The germline CDR1 and CDR2 sequences are SGHRS and YFSETQ. V dropped 0 bases and J dropped 1 base, with 7 bases sitting between them. The CDR3 sequence is 14 residues long. The CDR3 bases are TGCGCCAGCAGCTTGGTACCGACGAACACTGAAGCTTTCTTT. It translates to CASSLVPTNTEAFF.

This clonotype was observed at least ten times. This chain joins TRBV18 and TRBJ2-3, with unresolved D. CDR3 size: 12 residues. Trimming took off 3 bases at V and 5 bases at J, with 6 bases between the two ends. Germline CDR1 reads KGHSH; CDR2 reads LQKENI. The CDR3 nucleotides read TGTGCCAGCTCACCGAAAGGAGATACGCAGTATTTT. It yields the protein CASSPKGDTQYF.

As regards this clonotype: A much larger clone lies one base from this, so it may be a read error. The rearrangement links TRBV28 to TRBJ2-2; D not certain. V lost 2 bases and J lost 6, with 13 bases in between. The CDR3 loop spans 15 amino acids. CDR1 and CDR2 (germline): MDHEN, SYDVKM. The CDR3 loop is CASSLRTPFAGELFF. The CDR3, as DNA: TGTGCCAGCAGTTTACGTACTCCTTTCGCCGGGGAGCTGTTTTTT.

This clonotype was detected only a few times. The chain has TRBV4-3 and TRBJ1-5; weak D call: TRBD1 (5 bases). V lost 0 bases and J lost 2, with 11 bases in between. The germline V gene encodes CDR1 LGHNA and CDR2 YSLEER. This CDR3 comprises 16 residues. CDR3 loop: CASSQDRGHGNQPQHF. Written as DNA, the CDR3 is TGCGCCAGCAGCCAAGATAGGGGCCACGGCAATCAGCCCCAGCATTTT.

The genes are TRBV5-1 and TRBJ2-5; the match to TRBD2 covers 8 bases. Germline assignment: CDR1 SGHRS and CDR2 YFSETQ. This CDR3 spans 12 amino acids. J gave up 4 bases and V 9 bases, and 5 bases lay outside the gene matches. The CDR3 here is CANCREGETQYF. CDR3 coding DNA: TGCGCCAACTGCCGGGAGGGAGAGACCCAGTACTTC.